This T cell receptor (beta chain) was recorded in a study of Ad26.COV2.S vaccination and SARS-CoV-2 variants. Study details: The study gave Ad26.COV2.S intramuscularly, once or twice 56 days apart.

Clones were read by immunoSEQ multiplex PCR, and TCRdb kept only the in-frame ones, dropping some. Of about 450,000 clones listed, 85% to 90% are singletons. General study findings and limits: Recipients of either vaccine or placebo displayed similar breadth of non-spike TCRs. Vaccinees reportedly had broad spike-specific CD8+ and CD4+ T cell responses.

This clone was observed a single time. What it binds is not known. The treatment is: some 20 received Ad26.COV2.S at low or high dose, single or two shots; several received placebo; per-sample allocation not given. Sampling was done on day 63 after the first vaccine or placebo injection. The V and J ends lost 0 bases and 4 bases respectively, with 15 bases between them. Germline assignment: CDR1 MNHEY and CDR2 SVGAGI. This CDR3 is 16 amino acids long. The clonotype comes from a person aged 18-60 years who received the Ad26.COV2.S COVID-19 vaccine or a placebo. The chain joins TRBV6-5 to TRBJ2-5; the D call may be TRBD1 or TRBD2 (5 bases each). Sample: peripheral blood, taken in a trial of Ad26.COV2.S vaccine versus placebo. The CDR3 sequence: CASSYSTPAGGETQYF. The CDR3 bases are TGTGCCAGCAGTTACTCGACCCCTGCTGGGGGAGAGACCCAGTACTTC.